One and the same sample provided the 27 T cell receptor beta chains below, sequenced in a study of T cells after yellow fever vaccination. TCRdb passed the 5' RACE reads through MiXCR, listing each CDR3 protein once. This table has approximately 150,000 distinct CDR3 sequences, roughly a tenth appearing once. The starting material was CD8+ T cells sorted from PBMCs, obtained 45 days after the yellow fever booster vaccination. Receptors were obtained from a man between 18 and 35 years old who received the YFV17D yellow fever vaccine.

With respect to this clonotype: Compared with germline, one end of the junction differs, possibly owing to a read error. This chain connects TRBV27 to TRBJ1-2; D not resolved. The CDR3 loop spans 13 amino acids. Germline assignment: CDR1 MNHEY and CDR2 SMNVEV (reference sequence). CDR3 residues: CASSPRENFGYTF. Written as DNA, the CDR3 is TGTGCCAGCAGCCCTAGGGAAAACTTTGGCTACACCTTC.

The chain recombines TRBV5-1 with TRBJ2-5; 7 positions match TRBD2. The germline CDR1 and CDR2 sequences are SGHRS and YFSETQ. CDR3 length equals 16 residues. V lost 4 bases, J lost 1 base, and 10 bases stayed unmatched. The chain's CDR3 is CASSRLAADVQETQYF. CDR3 DNA sequence: TGCGCCAGCAGCCGGCTAGCGGCCGATGTCCAAGAGACCCAGTACTTC.

DNA for the CDR3: TGTGCCAGCAGCTTAATGGAGTGGGAGCTGTTTTTT. This gives the protein CASSLMEWELFF. V and J are TRBV7-2 and TRBJ2-2; D ambiguous. The CDR3 is 12 residues long. CDR1 is SGHTA and CDR2 is FQGNSA in the germline V gene. The germline V and J ends were trimmed by 2 bases and 9 bases, with 7 bases remaining between them.

The genes are TRBV5-1 and TRBJ2-2; D not certain. This CDR3 has 16 amino acids. Germline lookup yields CDR1 SGHRS and CDR2 YFSETQ. With 2 bases removed from V and 0 bases from J, the gap between germline ends came to 11 bases. CDR3 nucleotide sequence: TGCGCCAGCAGCTTAAGTTGGATCGCGAACACCGGGGAGCTGTTTTTT. It codes for CASSLSWIANTGELFF. Supplemented by reference TRBV5-1 and TRBJ2-2, the full variable domain reads KAGVTQTPRYLIKTRGQQVTLSCSPISGHRSVSWYQQTPGQGLQFLFEYFSETQRNKGNFPGRFSGRQFSNSRSEMNVSTLELGDSALYLCASSLSWIANTGELFFGEGSRLTVL.

The rearrangement links TRBV2 to TRBJ2-7, with D maybe TRBD1 (5 bases). This CDR3 is 15 amino acids long. Germline V gene data show CDR1 as SNHLY and CDR2 as FYNNEI. V was shortened by 4 bases and J by 0 bases, with 13 bases between the two germline ends. CDR3 DNA sequence: TGTGCCAGCAGTGGGGGCTTTCAGAGCTCCTACGAGCAGTACGTC. Residues: CASSGGFQSSYEQYV.

The table lists this clonotype with a few counts. The chain links TRBV6-6 to TRBJ1-5, with no clear D. From germline, CDR1 is MNHNY and CDR2 SVGAGI (reference sequence). V lost 2 bases and J lost 0, with 17 bases in between. CDR3 length: 18 residues. The CDR3, as DNA: TGTGCCAGCAGTTACCGCATCGGGGAAGAAGATAGCAATCAGCCCCAGCATTTT. Its translation is CASSYRIGEEDSNQPQHF.

This clonotype was counted a few times. This chain uses TRBV9 with TRBJ2-6; 8 bases align to TRBD2. The length of the CDR3 is 17 residues. J was trimmed by 0 bases and V by 0 bases; bases with no gene match: 2. Germline V gives CDR1 SGDLS, CDR2 YYNGEE. CDR3 amino acids: CASSVGRGASGANVLTF. Here the CDR3 DNA reads TGTGCCAGCAGCGTAGGGCGGGGGGCCTCTGGGGCCAACGTCCTGACTTTC. Looking up the rest from reference TRBV9 and TRBJ2-6 gives the full variable domain: DSGVTQTPKHLITATGQRVTLRCSPRSGDLSVYWYQQSLDQGLQFLIQYYNGEERAKGNILERFSAQQFPDLHSELNLSSLELGDSALYFCASSVGRGASGANVLTFGAGSRLTVL.

The CDR3 protein is CASRVWGGLQETQYF. CDR3 nucleotide sequence: TGTGCCAGCAGGGTCTGGGGGGGGCTTCAAGAGACCCAGTACTTC. The chain has TRBV5-6 and TRBJ2-5, with D possibly TRBD2 on 7 matching bases. The CDR3 consists of 15 residues. V was trimmed by 5 bases and J by 2 bases, leaving 16 bases between them. Germline values: CDR1 SGHDT, CDR2 YYEEEE.

This clonotype was observed a few times. V usage is TRBV29-1 and J usage is TRBJ1-4; a possible D gene is TRBD1 (6 bases). Germline CDR1 reads SQVTM; CDR2 reads ANQGSEA. This CDR3 is built from 14 residues. Trimming left V 2 bases short and J 2 bases short, with 9 bases between. CDR3 sequence: CSVETRGTNEKLFF. CDR3 DNA: TGCAGCGTTGAAACGAGGGGGACTAATGAAAAACTGTTTTTT.

The chain couples TRBV28 to TRBJ2-1; 12 bases align to TRBD1. There are 18 residues in the CDR3. The ends lost 1 base at V and 7 bases at J; junction bases unmatched: 11. Germline V gene sequence: CDR1 MDHEN, CDR2 SYDVKM. This chain's CDR3 is CASSLYGTGGASGNEQFF. The CDR3 bases are TGTGCCAGCAGTTTATATGGGACAGGGGGCGCATCCGGGAATGAGCAGTTCTTC.

This clonotype was counted many times. The chain employs TRBV5-1 and TRBJ1-3; no clear D. CDR1 is SGHRS, CDR2 YFSETQ, per germline. Between the trimmed V and J ends, which lost 4 bases and 1 base, there was a span of 9 bases. The CDR3 runs 14 residues. CDR3 residues: CASSPYSSGNTIYF. The CDR3 coding sequence is TGCGCCAGCAGCCCGTATTCGTCTGGAAACACCATATATTTT. Based on the CDR3 plus reference TRBV5-1 and TRBJ1-3, the full variable domain is KAGVTQTPRYLIKTRGQQVTLSCSPISGHRSVSWYQQTPGQGLQFLFEYFSETQRNKGNFPGRFSGRQFSNSRSEMNVSTLELGDSALYLCASSPYSSGNTIYFGEGSWLTVV.

This chain joins TRBV7-9 and TRBJ2-5, with D perhaps TRBD2 (7 bases). Germline CDR1 and CDR2: SEHNR and FQNEAQ (reference sequence). The CDR3 has 15 amino acids. The V end was cut by 5 bases, the J end by 4 bases, with 17 bases between. The CDR3 nucleotides are TGTGCCAGCAGCCCCAAGCCGGGGGGCCCAGAGACCCAGTACTTC. Translating gives CASSPKPGGPETQYF. The entire variable domain, with the rest obtained from reference TRBV7-9 and TRBJ2-5, is as follows: DTGVSQNPRHKITKRGQNVTFRCDPISEHNRLYWYRQTLGQGPEFLTYFQNEAQLEKSRLLSDRFSAERPKGSFSTLEIQRTEQGDSAMYLCASSPKPGGPETQYFGPGTRLLVL.

This clonotype was detected only a few times. The chain recombines TRBV4-1 with TRBJ1-5; D ambiguous. The CDR3 is 15 amino acids. Germline lookup yields CDR1 MGHRA and CDR2 YSYEKL. V was cut by 3 bases and J by 1 base, with 10 bases left in between. CDR3 amino acids: CASSQGDISNQPQHF. The CDR3 DNA reads TGCGCCAGCAGCCAGGGAGATATCAGCAATCAGCCCCAGCATTTT.

The V and J genes are TRBV6-2 or TRBV6-3 and TRBJ1-5; no reliable D call. V lost 0 bases to trimming and J lost 7 bases, with 16 bases between them. The CDR3 loop spans 16 amino acids. The germline CDR1 and CDR2 sequences are MNHEY and SVGEGT. CDR3 protein: CASSYSRSQRYQPQHF. The CDR3 DNA is TGTGCCAGCAGTTACTCGAGGTCACAGAGATACCAGCCCCAGCATTTT.

This clonotype was seen only a few times. The V call is TRBV6-6, the J call TRBJ1-5; D perhaps matches TRBD1 (6 bases). V lost 6 bases, J lost 4 bases, and 13 bases lay in between. Germline V gene data show CDR1 as MNHNY and CDR2 as SVGAGI (reference sequence). The CDR3 extends over 14 amino acids. The CDR3 spells CASRQGSGNQPQHF. CDR3 DNA sequence: TGTGCCAGCAGACAGGGTTCGGGGAATCAGCCCCAGCATTTT.

The chain uses TRBV4-1 and TRBJ1-3; perhaps TRBD1 as D (6 bases). Germline V gives CDR1 MGHRA, CDR2 YSYEKL. V was pared by 1 base and J by 7 bases, with 11 bases between. This CDR3 is 14 amino acids long. CDR3 bases: TGCGCCAGCAGCCAAGGAGGGGGGGGCAACACCATATATTTT. Amino acids: CASSQGGGGNTIYF.

This clonotype was recorded at least ten times. The J gene is TRBJ2-3, the V gene TRBV5-1, with D tentatively TRBD2 (7 bases). The CDR3 has 13 amino acids. Germline-derived CDR1 and CDR2 are SGHRS and YFSETQ. V lost 4 bases, J lost 4 bases, and 10 bases lay in between. This CDR3 is CASSGGAADTQYF. The CDR3 coding sequence is TGCGCCAGCAGCGGGGGGGCAGCAGATACGCAGTATTTT.

The chain links TRBV4-3 to TRBJ2-5; no clear D gene. Trimming stripped 0 bases from V and 0 bases from J, with 5 bases between. The CDR3 length is 14 residues. The germline CDR1 and CDR2 sequences are LGHNA and YSLEER. CDR3 in amino acids: CASSQDTYQETQYF. The CDR3 coding sequence is TGCGCCAGCAGCCAAGATACGTACCAAGAGACCCAGTACTTC.

The genes are TRBV6-1 and TRBJ1-2, with D possibly matching TRBD1 (6 bases). Germline assignment: CDR1 MNHNS and CDR2 SASEGT. The CDR3 length is 12 residues. Trimming cost V 8 bases and J 7 bases, with 14 bases left between them. Written as DNA, the CDR3 is TGTGCCAGCCGACAGGACAAATTTGGCTACACCTTC. Amino acids: CASRQDKFGYTF.

This clonotype was counted only a few times. The V gene is TRBV7-3, the J gene TRBJ2-7; 8 bases match TRBD1. The CDR3 length is 14 residues. Germline CDR1 SGHTA, CDR2 FQGTGA. Trimming cost V 4 bases and J 0 bases; bases outside gene matches: 2. The CDR3 region has the DNA TGTGCCAGCAGCTGGACAGGGACCTCCTACGAGCAGTACTTC. The encoded protein is CASSWTGTSYEQYF. Drawing the rest from reference TRBV7-3 and TRBJ2-7, the complete variable domain is GAGVSQTPSNKVTEKGKYVELRCDPISGHTALYWYRQSLGQGPEFLIYFQGTGAADDSGLPNDRFFAVRPEGSVSTLKIQRTERGDSAVYLCASSWTGTSYEQYFGPGTRLTVT.

This clonotype was recorded many times. The CDR3 region has the DNA TGCGCCAGCAGCTTCTTTGGTAACACTGAAGCTTTCTTT. Its protein product is CASSFFGNTEAFF. The V and J genes are TRBV5-1 and TRBJ1-1; no clear D gene. This CDR3 region has 13 residues. Germline loops: CDR1 SGHRS, CDR2 YFSETQ. V was trimmed by 2 bases and J by 2 bases, leaving 7 bases between them. Full variable domain (missing parts from reference TRBV5-1 and TRBJ1-1): KAGVTQTPRYLIKTRGQQVTLSCSPISGHRSVSWYQQTPGQGLQFLFEYFSETQRNKGNFPGRFSGRQFSNSRSEMNVSTLELGDSALYLCASSFFGNTEAFFGQGTRLTVV.

The rearrangement links TRBV4-1 to TRBJ1-5; D call uncertain. CDR3 length equals 15 residues. Germline lookup yields CDR1 MGHRA and CDR2 YSYEKL. V lost 1 base to trimming and J lost 4 bases, with 11 bases between them. CDR3 protein: CASSQVGRRNQPQHF. The CDR3 DNA follows: TGCGCCAGCAGCCAAGTGGGCAGGAGAAATCAGCCCCAGCATTTT.

This clonotype was counted at least ten times. The rearrangement links TRBV7-3 to TRBJ2-3; TRBD1 agrees at 9 bases. The CDR3 is 14 residues long. Unmatched junction bases numbered 5, after V lost 5 bases and J lost 5 bases. Germline loops: CDR1 SGHTA, CDR2 FQGTGA. CDR3 sequence (DNA): TGTGCCAGCAGCACCGGACAGGGGAGAGATACGCAGTATTTT. It specifies CASSTGQGRDTQYF.

The V gene is TRBV19, the J gene TRBJ2-1; tentative D call: TRBD1 (6 bases). Trimming took 5 bases from V and 6 from J, leaving 14 bases between them. CDR1 and CDR2 (germline): LNHDA, SQIVND (reference sequence). The CDR3 covers 14 residues. DNA for the CDR3: TGTGCCAGTAGTCCCCCGGACAGTTCCAATGAGCAGTTCTTC. Protein product: CASSPPDSSNEQFF.

This sequence joins TRBV6-5 and TRBJ1-3; D possibly corresponds to TRBD1 (5 bases). CDR3 length: 15 amino acids. Germline loops: CDR1 MNHEY, CDR2 SVGAGI. V was clipped by 0 bases and J by 2 bases, with 8 bases between them. The CDR3 bases are TGTGCCAGCAGTTACTCGGGCAGGGCTGGAAACACCATATATTTT. Protein sequence: CASSYSGRAGNTIYF.

This clonotype has just a few counts. The rearrangement links TRBV11-2 to TRBJ2-4, with 11 bases fitting TRBD1. This CDR3 spans 14 amino acids. The V gene end was trimmed by 5 bases and the J gene end by 8 bases; junction bases not matched to a gene: 5. The V gene's germline CDR1 is SGHAT and CDR2 FQNNGV. The CDR3 is CASSLGTGGDIQYF. DNA for the CDR3: TGTGCCAGCAGCCTCGGGACAGGGGGGGACATTCAGTACTTC. Filled out from reference TRBV11-2 and TRBJ2-4, the complete variable domain reads EAGVAQSPRYKIIEKRQSVAFWCNPISGHATLYWYQQILGQGPKLLIQFQNNGVVDDSQLPKDRFSAERLKGVDSTLKIQPAKLEDSAVYLCASSLGTGGDIQYFGAGTRLSVL.

V usage is TRBV18 and J usage is TRBJ2-4; 8 bases are a match to TRBD2. V trimming: 3 bases; J trimming: 3 bases; junction bases outside the gene matches: 7. This CDR3 contains 16 residues. The V gene's germline CDR1 is KGHSH and CDR2 LQKENI. CDR3 DNA: TGTGCCAGCTCACCCGACGGGGGGGTCGACAAAAACATTCAGTACTTC. It codes for CASSPDGGVDKNIQYF.